The clone carrying this T cell receptor beta chain was seen many times. Antigen specificity is unknown. The source of the sample is a study of regulatory T cells in long-lasting Graves disease. The study's findings and limits: Persistent Graves' patients showed reduced TCR diversity versus newly diagnosed patients.

Stated time point: newly diagnosed GD, antithyroid drugs for less than 3 months. The TCR library was made from RNA that had been extracted from PBMCs in TRIzol. A peripheral blood sample, 7 to 9 milliliters in volume, was drawn into EDTA tubes. Assembly of TCR beta libraries relied on iRepertoire HTBI primers together with Arm-PCR of CDR3 regions. TCRdb re-analysed the multiplex PCR reads in MiXCR, keeping a single row per CDR3 protein. The table lists 550,000 to 650,000 distinct CDR3 sequences, 15% to 20% of them singletons. The CDR3 is 15 residues long. Between the trimmed V and J ends, which lost 4 bases and 2 bases, there was a span of 13 bases. CDR1 MNHEY and CDR2 SMNVEV come from the germline V gene (reference sequence). This same sample was also part of a study on T cells in Graves' hyperthyroidism and ophthalmopathy. That work adds: No ophthalmopathy progression within 18 months constituted stable Graves' hyperthyroidism.

Sequenced material: peripheral blood mononuclear cells (PBMCs), taken at new diagnosis, from a patient treated with antithyroid drugs. V and J are TRBV27 and TRBJ2-3; TRBD2 is a possible D gene (5 bases). This sequence was found in a man aged 18 to 29 with Graves disease. CDR3 nucleotides: TGTGCCAGCAGTTCCACGAGGGCCCCCACAGATACGCAGTATTTT. Protein sequence: CASSSTRAPTDTQYF.